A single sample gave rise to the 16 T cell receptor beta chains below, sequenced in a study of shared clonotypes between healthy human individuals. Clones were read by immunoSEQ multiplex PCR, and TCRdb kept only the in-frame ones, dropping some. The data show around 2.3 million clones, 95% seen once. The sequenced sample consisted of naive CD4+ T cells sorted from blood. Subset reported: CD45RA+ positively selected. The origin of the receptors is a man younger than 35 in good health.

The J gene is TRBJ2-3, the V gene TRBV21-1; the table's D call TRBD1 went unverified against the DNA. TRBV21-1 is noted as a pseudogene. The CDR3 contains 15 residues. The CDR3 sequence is CASSKVAGSTDTQYF. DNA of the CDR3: TGTGCCAGCAGCAAAGTAGCAGGGAGCACAGATACGCAGTATTTT.

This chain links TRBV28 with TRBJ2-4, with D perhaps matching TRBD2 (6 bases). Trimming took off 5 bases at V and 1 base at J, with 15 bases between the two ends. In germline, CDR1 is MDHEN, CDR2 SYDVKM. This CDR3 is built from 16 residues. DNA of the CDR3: TGTGCCAGCAGTCTGCAGGGAGGCCTGGCCAAAAACATTCAGTACTTC. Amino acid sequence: CASSLQGGLAKNIQYF.

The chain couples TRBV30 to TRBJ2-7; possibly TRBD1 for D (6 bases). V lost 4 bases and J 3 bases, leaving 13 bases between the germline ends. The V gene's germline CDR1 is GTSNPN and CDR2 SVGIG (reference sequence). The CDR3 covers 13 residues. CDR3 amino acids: CAWTRQGFYEQYF. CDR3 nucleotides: TGTGCCTGGACTAGGCAGGGGTTCTACGAGCAGTACTTC.

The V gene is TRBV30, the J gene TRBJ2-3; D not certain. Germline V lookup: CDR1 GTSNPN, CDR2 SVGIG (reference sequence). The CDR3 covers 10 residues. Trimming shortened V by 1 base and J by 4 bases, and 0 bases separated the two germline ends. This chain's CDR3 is CAWSADTQYF. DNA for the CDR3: TGTGCCTGGAGTGCAGATACGCAGTATTTT.

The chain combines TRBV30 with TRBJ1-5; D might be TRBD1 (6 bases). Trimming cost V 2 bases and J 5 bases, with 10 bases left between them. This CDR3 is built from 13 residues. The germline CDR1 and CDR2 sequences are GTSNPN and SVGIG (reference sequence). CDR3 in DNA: TGTGCCTGGAGTCCACGGACAGATCAGCCCCAGCATTTT. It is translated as CAWSPRTDQPQHF.

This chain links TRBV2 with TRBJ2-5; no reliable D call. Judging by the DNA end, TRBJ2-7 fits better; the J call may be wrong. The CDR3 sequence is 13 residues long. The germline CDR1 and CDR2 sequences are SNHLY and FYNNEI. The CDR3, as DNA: TGTGCCAGCAGTACCGGCAACGATTACGAGCAGTACTTC. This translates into CASSTGNDYEQYF.

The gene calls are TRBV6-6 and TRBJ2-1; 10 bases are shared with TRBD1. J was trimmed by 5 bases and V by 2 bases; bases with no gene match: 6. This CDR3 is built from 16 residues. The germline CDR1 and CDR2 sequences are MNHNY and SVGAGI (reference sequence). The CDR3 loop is CASSYPAGTGDNEQFF. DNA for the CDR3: TGTGCCAGCAGTTACCCGGCCGGGACAGGGGACAATGAGCAGTTCTTC.

The chain's CDR3 is CASSQVQQIFYGYTF. In DNA, the CDR3 is TGCGCCAGCAGCCAAGTCCAACAGATTTTCTATGGCTACACCTTC. This chain connects TRBV4-1 to TRBJ1-2; D unresolved. Trimming pared 1 base from V and 4 bases from J, leaving 13 bases between. The CDR3 contains 15 residues. Germline V gene data show CDR1 as MGHRA and CDR2 as YSYEKL.

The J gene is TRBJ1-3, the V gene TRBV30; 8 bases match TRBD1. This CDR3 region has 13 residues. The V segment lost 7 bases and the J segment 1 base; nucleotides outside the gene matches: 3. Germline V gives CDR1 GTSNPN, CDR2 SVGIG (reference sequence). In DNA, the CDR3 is TGTGCCTTCCAGGGGGCGTCTGGAAACACCATATATTTT. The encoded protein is CAFQGASGNTIYF.

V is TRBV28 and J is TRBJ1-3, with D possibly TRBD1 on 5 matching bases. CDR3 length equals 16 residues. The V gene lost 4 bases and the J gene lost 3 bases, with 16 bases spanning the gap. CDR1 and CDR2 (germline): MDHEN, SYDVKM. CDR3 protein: CASSSAGHGGGNTIYF. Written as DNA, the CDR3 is TGTGCCAGCAGTTCCGCAGGGCATGGAGGTGGAAACACCATATATTTT.

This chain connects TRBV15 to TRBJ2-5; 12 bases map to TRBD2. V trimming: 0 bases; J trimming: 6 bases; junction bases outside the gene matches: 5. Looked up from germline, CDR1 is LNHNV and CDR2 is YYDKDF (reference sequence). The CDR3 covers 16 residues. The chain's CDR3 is CATSRELAGGTKTQYF. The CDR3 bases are TGTGCCACCAGCAGAGAACTAGCGGGAGGCACGAAGACCCAGTACTTC. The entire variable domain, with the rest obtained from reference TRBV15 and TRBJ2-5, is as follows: DAMVIQNPRYQVTQFGKPVTLSCSQTLNHNVMYWYQQKSSQAPKLLFHYYDKDFNNEADTPDNFQSRRPNTSFCFLDIRSPGLGDTAMYLCATSRELAGGTKTQYFGPGTRLLVL.

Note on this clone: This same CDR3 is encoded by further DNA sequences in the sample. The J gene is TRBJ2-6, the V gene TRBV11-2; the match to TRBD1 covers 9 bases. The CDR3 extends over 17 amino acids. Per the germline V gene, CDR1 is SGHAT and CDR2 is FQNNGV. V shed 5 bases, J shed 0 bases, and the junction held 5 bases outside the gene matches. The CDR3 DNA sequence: TGTGCCAGCAGCCCGGGGACAGGGTCCTCTGGGGCCAACGTCCTGACTTTC. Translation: CASSPGTGSSGANVLTF.

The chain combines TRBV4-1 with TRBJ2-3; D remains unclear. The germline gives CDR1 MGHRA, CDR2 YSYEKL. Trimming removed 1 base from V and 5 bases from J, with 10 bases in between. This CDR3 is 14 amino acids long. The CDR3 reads CASSQVGFVDTQYF. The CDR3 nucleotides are TGCGCCAGCAGCCAAGTCGGGTTTGTAGATACGCAGTATTTT.

In DNA form, the CDR3 reads TGTGCCAGCAGCTTAATCGGGAACAATAATTCACCCCTCCACTTT. This codes for CASSLIGNNNSPLHF. The V gene is TRBV7-9, the J gene TRBJ1-6; no clear D. Germline V gene lookup returns CDR1 SEHNR and CDR2 FQNEAQ (reference sequence). Between the trimmed V and J ends, which lost 2 bases and 5 bases, there was a span of 10 bases. The CDR3 has 15 residues. The entire variable domain, with the rest obtained from reference TRBV7-9 and TRBJ1-6, is as follows: DTGVSQNPRHKITKRGQNVTFRCDPISEHNRLYWYRQTLGQGPEFLTYFQNEAQLEKSRLLSDRFSAERPKGSFSTLEIQRTEQGDSAMYLCASSLIGNNNSPLHFGNGTRLTVT.

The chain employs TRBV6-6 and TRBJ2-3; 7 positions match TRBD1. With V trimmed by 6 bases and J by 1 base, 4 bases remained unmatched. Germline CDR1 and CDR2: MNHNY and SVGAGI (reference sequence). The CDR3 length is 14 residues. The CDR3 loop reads CASRAGTGTDTQYF. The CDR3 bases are TGTGCCAGCAGGGCCGGGACAGGCACAGATACGCAGTATTTT.

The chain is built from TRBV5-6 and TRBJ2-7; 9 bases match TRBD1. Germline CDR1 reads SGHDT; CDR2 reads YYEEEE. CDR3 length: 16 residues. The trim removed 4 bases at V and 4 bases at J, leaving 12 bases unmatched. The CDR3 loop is CASSPQTGTGSYEQYF. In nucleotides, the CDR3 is TGTGCCAGCAGCCCTCAAACCGGGACAGGGTCTTACGAGCAGTACTTC.